This TCR beta chain was captured by sequencing in a study of T cell responses to AZD1222 COVID-19 vaccine. Trimming removed 6 bases from V and 6 bases from J; junction bases left unmatched: 8. Germline values: CDR1 MNHEY, CDR2 SVGAGI. The CDR3 runs 14 residues. The protocol was immunoSEQ multiplex PCR, while the TCRdb copy is restricted to in-frame clones and leaves out a portion. The sample includes more than 120,000 clones, about nine tenths seen only once; the top ten take roughly 1.5%. This chain connects TRBV6-5 to TRBJ1-2; TRBD1 agrees at 9 bases. The material sequenced was peripheral blood, taken 28 days after the second AZD1222 dose. The receptor was isolated from an adult who received the AZD1222 COVID-19 vaccine. The CDR3: CASRRGQGIDGYTF. For the CDR3, the DNA is TGTGCCAGCAGGAGGGGACAGGGCATCGATGGCTACACCTTC.